In its sample, the clone carrying this T cell receptor (beta chain) was seen a few times. Its antigen is still unknown. V dropped 7 bases and J dropped 5; count of bases not matched to a gene: 12. The CDR3 loop spans 16 amino acids. Germline V lookup: CDR1 SGHNT, CDR2 YYREEE (reference sequence). This record belongs to a study of cytomegalovirus exposure and HLA in healthy donors. Study-level information: Earlier, fewer than 130 million unique TCR beta sequences were recovered from roughly 180 million T cells by an analysis. Of roughly 400 genotyped donors, approximately 84% clustered with self-reported Caucasian donors.

Use of 60 Vbeta and 13 Jbeta primers characterized the PCR. Sequencing was performed with immunoSEQ multiplex PCR; in TCRdb, only in-frame clones are kept and a portion is missing. Counted here are some 150,000 clones, almost 80% occurring once; the ten biggest clones make up about 1.3%. Unrecorded immune exposures were likely, despite nominal health at sampling. Study-wide results and limits: A missense DCLRE1C variant was associated with V- and J-gene trimming of TCR beta chains in a later analysis, and an independent cohort replicated the association.

The rearrangement links TRBV5-4 to TRBJ2-1; 10 bases fit TRBD2. The sample was PBMCs. The TCR originated in a woman between 45 and 60 years old in good health and CMV-seronegative. The CDR3 spells CASSLGSGRADNEQFF. The CDR3 region has the DNA TGTGCCAGCTCTCTGGGGAGCGGGAGGGCCGACAATGAGCAGTTCTTC.